Presented here are 27 T cell receptor beta chains from one specimen sequenced in a study of PD-1 blockade in mismatch repair-deficient tumors. Some clones are missing from TCRdb's copy, which holds only in-frame ones; the method was immunoSEQ multiplex PCR. The table shows around 13,000 clones, with approximately 90% occurring only once. These receptors have no identified antigens. Time point in this sample: identical approximately eleven-day culture without peptide (control). The sample in question was cells cultured in vitro, obtained from a patient treated with pembrolizumab. Every receptor here comes from an adult with mismatch repair-deficient cancer.

The chain combines TRBV7-6 with TRBJ2-7, with 11 bases matching TRBD1. V gave up 5 bases and J gave up 4 bases; unmatched junction bases: 4. The CDR3 totals 14 residues. CDR1 is SGHVS and CDR2 is FNYEAQ in the germline V gene. CDR3 sequence reads: CASSPGQGGYEQYF. The CDR3 nucleotides read TGTGCCAGCAGCCCGGGACAGGGGGGGTACGAGCAGTACTTC.

The V call is TRBV7-8, the J call TRBJ1-1; D not certain. The V end was cut by 4 bases, the J end by 0 bases, with 9 bases between. Germline-derived CDR1 and CDR2 are SGHVS and FQNEAQ. The CDR3 length is 14 residues. The CDR3 protein is CASSSRAVNTEAFF. CDR3 nucleotides: TGTGCCAGCAGCTCCCGGGCCGTGAACACTGAAGCTTTCTTT.

V and J are TRBV10-1 and TRBJ2-2, with a tentative D call TRBD2 (5 bases). The germline V and J ends were trimmed by 7 bases and 6 bases, with 15 bases remaining between them. Germline V lookup: CDR1 WNHNN, CDR2 SYGVQD (reference sequence). The length of the CDR3 is 14 residues. For the CDR3, the DNA is TGCGCCAGCAACCCGGGTCCGAGGGCCGGGGAGCTGTTTTTT. Its translation: CASNPGPRAGELFF.

The rearrangement joins TRBV2 to TRBJ2-7; D is possibly TRBD1 or TRBD2 (6 bases each). CDR3 size: 14 residues. Germline loops: CDR1 SNHLY, CDR2 FYNNEI. Trimming removed 3 bases from V and 3 bases from J, with 12 bases in between. CDR3 nucleotides: TGTGCCAGCAGTGATTACGGGGGCAACTACGAGCAGTACTTC. Residues: CASSDYGGNYEQYF. Based on the CDR3 plus reference TRBV2 and TRBJ2-7, the full variable domain is EPEVTQTPSHQVTQMGQEVILRCVPISNHLYFYWYRQILGQKVEFLVSFYNNEISEKSEIFDDQFSVERPDGSNFTLKIRSTKLEDSAMYFCASSDYGGNYEQYFGPGTRLTVT.

The rearrangement uses TRBV7-6 and TRBJ2-1, with D possibly TRBD1 on 5 matching bases. Trimming pared 1 base from V and 10 bases from J, leaving 11 bases between. The germline V gene encodes CDR1 SGHVS and CDR2 FNYEAQ. CDR3 length: 13 amino acids. In DNA form, the CDR3 reads TGTGCCAGCAGCTTAGGAACCAGGGCCGAGCAGTTCTTC. It translates to CASSLGTRAEQFF.

The V call is TRBV28, the J call TRBJ1-5; no clear D gene. V was cut by 6 bases and J by 4 bases, with 7 bases left in between. Germline lookup yields CDR1 MDHEN and CDR2 SYDVKM. CDR3 length: 12 residues. CDR3 residues: CASRYTNQPQHF. CDR3 DNA sequence: TGTGCCAGCAGGTACACTAATCAGCCCCAGCATTTT. Full variable domain (missing parts from reference TRBV28 and TRBJ1-5): DVKVTQSSRYLVKRTGEKVFLECVQDMDHENMFWYRQDPGLGLRLIYFSYDVKMKEKGDIPEGYSVSREKKERFSLILESASTNQTSMYLCASRYTNQPQHFGDGTRLSIL.

Worth noting for this clone: At one end the junction does not follow the germline gene, possibly because of a read error. V and J are TRBV7-7 and TRBJ2-1; 9 bases match TRBD2. Per germline, CDR1 SSHAT and CDR2 FNYEAQ (reference sequence). This CDR3 contains 15 residues. In nucleotides, the CDR3 is TGTGCTAGCAGCGCCACCCTTAGCGGGAGCAATGAGCAGTTCTTC. Translation gives CASSATLSGSNEQFF.

The V call is TRBV15, the J call TRBJ2-6; the D is unclear. The CDR3 is 14 amino acids. CDR1 is LNHNV, CDR2 YYDKDF, per germline (reference sequence). Trimming removed 5 bases at V and 0 bases at J, with 5 bases between. For the CDR3, the DNA is TGTGCCACCAGCCAGTCCTCTGGGGCCAACGTCCTGACTTTC. This sequence encodes CATSQSSGANVLTF.

This clone occurred once. This chain connects TRBV6-5 to TRBJ2-2; 10 nucleotides match TRBD2. CDR3 length equals 16 residues. V trimming: 2 bases; J trimming: 4 bases; junction bases outside the gene matches: 4. CDR1 MNHEY and CDR2 SVGAGI come from the germline V gene. CDR3 DNA: TGTGCCAGCAGTTACCCCTTAGCGGGAGGCACCGGGGAGCTGTTTTTT. Its translation: CASSYPLAGGTGELFF.

The chain combines TRBV19 with TRBJ2-2; 9 nucleotides align to TRBD2. CDR1 is LNHDA, CDR2 SQIVND, per germline (reference sequence). The CDR3 totals 14 residues. Losses at the gene ends were 5 bases for V and 5 bases for J; bases not matched to a gene: 3. CDR3 DNA sequence: TGTGCCAGTAGTCCTAGCGGGACGACCGGGGAGCTGTTTTTT. It translates to CASSPSGTTGELFF. The full variable domain, rest sourced from reference TRBV19 and TRBJ2-2, is DGGITQSPKYLFRKEGQNVTLSCEQNLNHDAMYWYRQDPGQGLRLIYYSQIVNDFQKGDIAEGYSVSREKKESFPLTVTSAQKNPTAFYLCASSPSGTTGELFFGEGSRLTVL.

The chain joins TRBV9 to TRBJ2-3; 13 bases are a match to TRBD2. The J segment lost 2 bases and the V segment lost 4 bases, leaving 7 bases of the junction unmatched. The CDR3 has 17 amino acids. Germline lookup yields CDR1 SGDLS and CDR2 YYNGEE. CDR3 in DNA: TGTGCCAGCAGCACAGGGACTAGCGGGGCCCCCACAGATACGCAGTATTTT. Amino acid sequence: CASSTGTSGAPTDTQYF.

The chain is built from TRBV27 and TRBJ2-1, with 9 nucleotides matching TRBD1. Germline CDR1 is MNHEY and CDR2 is SMNVEV (reference sequence). CDR3 length: 14 residues. Trimming at V came to 5 bases and at J to 4 bases, leaving 3 bases not matched to a gene. CDR3 sequence: CASSPGTGYNEQFF. In DNA form, the CDR3 reads TGTGCCAGCAGTCCCGGGACAGGGTACAATGAGCAGTTCTTC.

This rearrangement joins TRBV7-3 to TRBJ2-1; 10 bases are a match to TRBD2. V lost 4 bases, J lost 3 bases, and 3 bases stayed unmatched. The CDR3 length is 15 residues. Per the germline V gene, CDR1 is SGHTA and CDR2 is FQGTGA. The DNA for the CDR3 is TGTGCCAGCAGCTCGAGGACTAGCGGCTACAATGAGCAGTTCTTC. As protein: CASSSRTSGYNEQFF.

The V and J genes are TRBV11-1 and TRBJ1-2, with a tentative D call TRBD1 (6 bases). Trimming took off 4 bases at V and 8 bases at J, with 20 bases between the two ends. CDR1 and CDR2 from the germline V gene are SGHAT and FQDESV (reference sequence). The CDR3 loop spans 15 amino acids. The CDR3 protein is CASSSSYRARGGYTF. CDR3 nucleotides: TGTGCCAGCAGCTCTTCCTACAGGGCGAGAGGCGGCTACACCTTC.

The CDR3: CATSRVAGYEQYF. The CDR3 nucleotides read TGTGCCACCAGCAGAGTAGCGGGCTACGAGCAGTACTTC. V gene TRBV15 combines with J gene TRBJ2-7; TRBD2 matches at 7 bases. The CDR3 spans 13 residues. Germline loops: CDR1 LNHNV, CDR2 YYDKDF (reference sequence). J lost 3 bases, V lost 1 base, and 0 bases had no gene match.

The chain is built from TRBV7-3 and TRBJ2-1; possibly TRBD1 for D (7 bases). Germline CDR1 is SGHTA and CDR2 is FQGTGA. V was cut by 3 bases and J by 6 bases, with 12 bases left in between. The CDR3 is 14 residues long. The CDR3 nucleotides read TGTGCCAGCAGCTTGGGGCAGGGGGGCAATGAGCAGTTCTTC. Translating it yields CASSLGQGGNEQFF.

The chain combines TRBV19 with TRBJ1-2; D gene unclear. CDR1 is LNHDA and CDR2 is SQIVND in the germline V gene (reference sequence). The CDR3 extends over 13 amino acids. V lost 9 bases and J lost 2, with 13 bases in between. The CDR3 here is CARVWALNYGYTF. The CDR3 coding sequence is TGTGCCAGGGTGTGGGCCCTAAACTATGGCTACACCTTC.

The rearrangement joins TRBV6-5 to TRBJ1-1; D gene unclear. CDR3 size: 14 residues. Trimming removed 4 bases at V and 0 bases at J, with 9 bases between. Germline loops: CDR1 MNHEY, CDR2 SVGAGI. The CDR3 here is CASSSHTVNTEAFF. CDR3 in DNA: TGTGCCAGCAGTTCCCACACAGTGAACACTGAAGCTTTCTTT.

The chain has TRBV28 and TRBJ2-3; 9 bases map to TRBD1. The CDR3 covers 15 residues. Germline V lookup: CDR1 MDHEN, CDR2 SYDVKM. With V trimmed by 3 bases and J by 3 bases, 4 bases remained unmatched. The CDR3 DNA follows: TGTGCCAGCAGTTTTCCCGGGACAGGGACAGATACGCAGTATTTT. This translates into CASSFPGTGTDTQYF.

The chain uses TRBV9 and TRBJ1-1, with no clear D. The ends were cut back, 0 bases at V and 0 bases at J, with 3 bases in the middle. Germline lookup yields CDR1 SGDLS and CDR2 YYNGEE. This CDR3 is built from 13 residues. CDR3 loop: CASSVGMNTEAFF. CDR3 DNA sequence: TGTGCCAGCAGCGTAGGAATGAACACTGAAGCTTTCTTT.

The table lists this clone with a count of one. This chain links TRBV27 with TRBJ2-7; D ambiguous. This CDR3 has 15 residues. Germline assignment: CDR1 MNHEY and CDR2 SMNVEV (reference sequence). V lost 5 bases to trimming and J lost 2 bases, with 16 bases between them. The CDR3 sequence is CASSLNGPPTYEQYF. The CDR3, as DNA: TGTGCCAGCAGTCTCAACGGACCACCTACCTACGAGCAGTACTTC.

The V and J genes are TRBV7-3 and TRBJ2-1, with 7 bases that match TRBD1. CDR1 is SGHTA, CDR2 FQGTGA, per germline. This CDR3 region has 12 residues. V was clipped by 3 bases and J by 7 bases; unmatched bases: 0. The CDR3 DNA is TGTGCCAGCAGCTTCAGGGGGAATGAGCAGTTCTTC. Translating gives CASSFRGNEQFF.

This chain links TRBV7-3 with TRBJ2-5; D unclear. CDR3 length: 13 residues. V shed 5 bases and J shed 5 bases, with 12 bases lying between them. Looked up from germline, CDR1 is SGHTA and CDR2 is FQGTGA. This CDR3 is CASSPRSSETQYF. CDR3 bases: TGTGCCAGCAGCCCAAGGTCTTCGGAGACCCAGTACTTC.

The chain links TRBV5-4 to TRBJ1-2, with TRBD1 as a possible D gene (6 bases). The CDR3 extends over 16 amino acids. CDR1 is SGHNT and CDR2 is YYREEE in the germline V gene (reference sequence). Trimming shortened V by 3 bases and J by 8 bases, and 23 bases separated the two germline ends. DNA of the CDR3: TGTGCCAGCAGCTCCAAACGTTCTGACGGGGGGCGCGGCTACACCTTC. Its protein is CASSSKRSDGGRGYTF.

The gene calls are TRBV9 and TRBJ1-1; 9 bases align to TRBD1. The V and J ends lost 3 bases and 6 bases, in that order; junction bases with no gene match: 6. Germline V gene sequence: CDR1 SGDLS, CDR2 YYNGEE. This CDR3 region has 14 residues. CDR3 DNA sequence: TGTGCCAGCAGCGACAGGGACAGGGAGGCTGAAGCTTTCTTT. Its translation is CASSDRDREAEAFF.

CDR3 sequence: CASSPTGTGELFF. As DNA, the CDR3 is TGTGCCAGCAGCCCGACAGGTACCGGGGAGCTGTTTTTT. The J gene is TRBJ2-2, the V gene TRBV5-4, with a possible D match to TRBD1 (6 bases). CDR3 length: 13 amino acids. With 4 bases removed from V and 5 bases from J, the gap between germline ends came to 9 bases. CDR1 is SGHNT and CDR2 is YYREEE in the germline V gene (reference sequence).

The J gene is TRBJ1-2, the V gene TRBV7-2; TRBD1 agrees at 8 bases. This CDR3 has 13 amino acids. Germline CDR1 and CDR2: SGHTA and FQGNSA. V was pared by 5 bases and J by 4 bases, with 3 bases of the junction left unmatched. CDR3 region: CASSPGQGYGYTF. The CDR3 DNA reads as TGTGCCAGCAGCCCAGGACAGGGCTATGGCTACACCTTC.